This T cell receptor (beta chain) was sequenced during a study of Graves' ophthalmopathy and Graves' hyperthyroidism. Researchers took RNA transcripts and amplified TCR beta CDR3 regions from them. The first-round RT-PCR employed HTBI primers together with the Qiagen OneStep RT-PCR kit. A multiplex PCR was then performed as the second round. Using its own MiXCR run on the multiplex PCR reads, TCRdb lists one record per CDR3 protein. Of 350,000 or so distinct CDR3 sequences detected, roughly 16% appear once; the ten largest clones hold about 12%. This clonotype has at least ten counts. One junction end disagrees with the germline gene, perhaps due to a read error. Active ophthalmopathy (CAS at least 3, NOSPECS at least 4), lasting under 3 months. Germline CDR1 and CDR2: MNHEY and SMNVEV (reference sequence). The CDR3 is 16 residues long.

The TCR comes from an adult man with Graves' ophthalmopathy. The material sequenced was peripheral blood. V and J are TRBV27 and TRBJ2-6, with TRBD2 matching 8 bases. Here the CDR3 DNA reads TGTGCCAGCCGAGCCGGGGGGGACTCTCGGGCCAACGTCCTGACTTTC. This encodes CASRAGGDSRANVLTF. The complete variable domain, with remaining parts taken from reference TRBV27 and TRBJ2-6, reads EAQVTQNPRYLITVTGKKLTVTCSQNMNHEYMSWYRQDPGLGLRQIYYSMNVEVTDKGDVPEGYKVSRKEKRNFPLILESPSPNQTSLYFCASRAGGDSRANVLTFGAGSRLTVL.